This is a list of T cell receptor beta chains from one sample in a study of blood T cell repertoires in COVID-19. Data came from immunoSEQ multiplex PCR; TCRdb stores just in-frame clones and leaves some out. The repertoire holds 200,000 to 250,000 clones, with roughly four fifths as singletons. Sequenced material: peripheral blood. The receptors shown here come from an elderly woman with acute or convalescent COVID-19. The CDR3 runs from the conserved cysteine through the conserved F or W. The order of the fields is J gene, V gene, D gene, clone size, CDR3 DNA, CDR3 protein. A D gene is named only where the DNA matches it firmly. Only some rows state a clone size, as once, few, many or a class for expanded clones.

TRBJ1-3,TRBV6-5,.,.,TGTGCCAGCAGTTACTCGTGGGGGGTCGCTGGAAACACCATATATTTT,CASSYSWGVAGNTIYF
TRBJ2-7,TRBV5-4,TRBD1,.,TGTGCCAGCAGCCGACAGGGAAGCACCTACGAGCAGTACTTC,CASSRQGSTYEQYF
TRBJ1-5,TRBV19,.,.,TGTGCCAGTAGTACCTCGGGTAGCAATCAGCCCCAGCATTTT,CASSTSGSNQPQHF
TRBJ2-5,TRBV4-3,.,once,TGCGCCAGCAGCCAAGGATTAGCCGAGACCCAGTACTTC,CASSQGLAETQYF
TRBJ2-7,TRBV15,.,.,TGTGCCACCAGCTTAGACTACGAGCAGTACTTC,CATSLDYEQYF
TRBJ1-2,TRBV15,.,few,TGTGCCACCAGCAGAGTTGGGGGCTATTATTTGGGTTATGGCTACACCTTC,CATSRVGGYYLGYGYTF
TRBJ2-7,TRBV7-2,TRBD1,few,TGTGCCAGCAGCTTAAACAGGGGGATTTACGAGCAGTACTTC,CASSLNRGIYEQYF
TRBJ2-1,TRBV29-1,.,.,TGCAGCGTTCGGACACTCTCCTACAATGAGCAGTTCTTC,CSVRTLSYNEQFF
TRBJ2-7,TRBV18,TRBD2,few,TGTGCCAGCTCACCACTTGGGGGGGAAGCCTACGAGCAGTACTTC,CASSPLGGEAYEQYF
TRBJ1-5,TRBV29-1,TRBD1,.,TGCAGCGTGAAGGCGACAGGGGAGAAAAATCAGCCCCAGCATTTT,CSVKATGEKNQPQHF
TRBJ1-2,TRBV24-1,.,once,TGTGCCACCAGTGATTGGACAAGGAACTATGGCTACACCTTC,CATSDWTRNYGYTF
TRBJ1-1,TRBV5-4,TRBD1,.,TGTGCCAGCAGCACGGGACAGACGGACACTGAAGCTTTCTTT,CASSTGQTDTEAFF
TRBJ2-3,TRBV18,.,few,TGTGCCAGCTCTCACTTAAACTACGACACAGATACGCAGTATTTT,CASSHLNYDTDTQYF
TRBJ1-2,TRBV5-4,TRBD1,.,TGTGCCAGCAGCAACCACCGGGACAGGGGGCGAGCTAACTATGGCTACACCTTC,CASSNHRDRGRANYGYTF
TRBJ2-2,TRBV6-1,TRBD2,.,TGTGCCAGCAGTGAAGTAGGACTAGCGGGAAACACCGGGGAGCTGTTTTTT,CASSEVGLAGNTGELFF
TRBJ1-2,TRBV2,TRBD1,.,TGTGCCAGCAGGGCCCAGGGGGCGGTTAACTATGGCTACACCTTC,CASRAQGAVNYGYTF
TRBJ2-7,TRBV19,TRBD1,.,TGTGCCAGTAGTCCTACCGGGACAGGCCTTTACGAGCAGTACTTC,CASSPTGTGLYEQYF
TRBJ2-3,TRBV7-2,TRBD2,.,TGTGCCAGCAGCTTGGGACTAGTTGGGGGCCCTAGCACAGATACGCAGTATTTT,CASSLGLVGGPSTDTQYF
TRBJ2-5,TRBV5-6,TRBD1,.,TGTGCCAGCAGCTCCGGGACAGGGAATTGGGGAGAGACCCAGTACTTC,CASSSGTGNWGETQYF
TRBJ1-1,TRBV19,.,once,TGTGCCAGTAGTGACGACAGGCGGAACACTGAAGCTTTCTTT,CASSDDRRNTEAFF
TRBJ1-3,TRBV5-8,.,few,TGTGCCAGCAGCCGGGAGGGACGTTTTGGAAACACCATATATTTT,CASSREGRFGNTIYF
TRBJ1-2,TRBV19,.,.,TGTGCCAGTAGTATAGCCCGCGGGGGCGTCTATGGCTACACCTTC,CASSIARGGVYGYTF
TRBJ1-3,TRBV10-3,.,.,TGTGCCATCAGGAGGGACTCTGGAAACACCATATATTTT,CAIRRDSGNTIYF
TRBJ1-2,TRBV27,.,.,TGTGCCAGCAGTTTATCGGCCAGGGGAAGCTATGGCTACACCTTC,CASSLSARGSYGYTF
TRBJ2-7,TRBV5-6,TRBD1,.,TGTGCCAGCAGCTGGGGGACAGGGAGCTCCTACGAGCAGTACTTC,CASSWGTGSSYEQYF
TRBJ2-5,TRBV27,TRBD1,.,TGTGCCAGCTGTTCAGCTGGACAGGGAGGAGAGACCCAGTACTTC,CASCSAGQGGETQYF
TRBJ1-1,TRBV10-3,.,.,TGTGCCATCAGGGACACGGGCAGGGCAAACACTGAAGCTTTCTTT,CAIRDTGRANTEAFF
TRBJ2-1,TRBV21-1,.,.,TGTGCCAGCAGCAAACCCAGGTCCACCACCCGCGGGGGACAAACAAGGCCCGAGCAGTTCTTC,CASSKPRSTTRGGQTRPEQFF
TRBJ2-1,TRBV7-9,.,.,TGTGCCAGCAGCTTAGTGGGGGCAGCCCTATACAATGAGCAGTTCTTC,CASSLVGAALYNEQFF
TRBJ2-7,TRBV28,.,.,TGTGCCAGCATCGAACAGGGCCCCCCCTACGAGCAGTACTTC,CASIEQGPPYEQYF
TRBJ2-3,TRBV10-1,TRBD2,once,TGCGCCAGCAGTGGGCCCACGGGACTAGCGGACCCCAAGAGCCGAGATACGCAGTATTTT,CASSGPTGLADPKSRDTQYF
TRBJ2-7,TRBV6-5,TRBD2,once,TGTGCCAGCAAGGGGGGCGGGGGGGCGGTCGAGCAGTACTTC,CASKGGGGAVEQYF
TRBJ1-2,TRBV19,TRBD1,.,TGTGCCAGTTCAAAAACAGGGGCCCCGATGAACTACACCTTC,CASSKTGAPMNYTF
TRBJ1-1,TRBV2,.,.,TGTGCCAGCAGTGAAGAGGTCAGAGGGAGGGGGAACACTGAAGCTTTCTTT,CASSEEVRGRGNTEAFF
TRBJ1-2,TRBV7-9,.,once,TGTGCCAGCAGCTCAGTCAACACGCTTAACTATGGCTACACCTTC,CASSSVNTLNYGYTF
TRBJ1-1,TRBV19,.,.,TGTGCCAGTAGTATTAGCTCGCCGGGTTCCGCTTTCTTT,CASSISSPGSAFF
TRBJ2-5,TRBV9,TRBD1,.,TGTGCCAGCAGCGACCGACAGGGGGTCGGCCAAGAGACCCAGTACTTC,CASSDRQGVGQETQYF
TRBJ1-4,TRBV7-8,TRBD1,.,TGTGCCAGCAGCTGGGGACAGGGGGATGAAAAACTGTTTTTT,CASSWGQGDEKLFF
TRBJ2-3,TRBV6-6,TRBD1,.,TGTGCCAGCAGTTCACCGGGACAGGGGATGTTAGATACGCAGTATTTT,CASSSPGQGMLDTQYF
TRBJ2-7,TRBV3-1/TRBV3-2,.,.,TGTGCCAGCAGCCCCACCAGACAGGGAGGTGTTAACGAGCAGTACTTC,CASSPTRQGGVNEQYF
TRBJ2-3,TRBV7-3,TRBD2,once,TGTGCCAGCAGCTTAGCGGGAGGGACCGATACGCAGTATTTT,CASSLAGGTDTQYF
TRBJ1-1,TRBV6-5,TRBD1,.,TGTGCCAGCAGCTCGGACAGGGGGCGGAACACTGAAGCTTTCTTT,CASSSDRGRNTEAFF
TRBJ2-2,TRBV30,TRBD2,.,TGTGCCTGGAGTTTCAGGACTAGCGGGAGGAAGAACACCGGGGAGCTGTTTTTT,CAWSFRTSGRKNTGELFF
TRBJ1-5,TRBV3-1/TRBV3-2,TRBD1,.,TGTGCCAGCAGCCAAGACAGTAGGGCGGGACAGTTAATTAGCAATCAGCCCCAGCATTTT,CASSQDSRAGQLISNQPQHF
TRBJ2-3,TRBV6-6,TRBD1,.,TGTGCCAGCAGTGCCCCGGGACAGGGGGTAGATACGCAGTATTTT,CASSAPGQGVDTQYF
TRBJ2-5,TRBV7-9,.,.,TGTGCCAGCAGCAGAGGGCAACAGGGAGAGACCCAGTACTTC,CASSRGQQGETQYF
TRBJ2-7,TRBV11-2,.,.,TGTGCCAGCAGCTTTGCTGGGGGGTCCTACGAGCAGTACTTC,CASSFAGGSYEQYF
TRBJ1-3,TRBV19,TRBD1,.,TGTGCCAGTACTAACAAAGCAGGGGGCTCTGGAAACACCATATATTTT,CASTNKAGGSGNTIYF
TRBJ1-2,TRBV12-3/TRBV12-4,TRBD1,.,TGTGCCAGCAGTTTGGGACAGCTCTCTCACTACACCTTC,CASSLGQLSHYTF
TRBJ1-4,TRBV6-5,.,.,TGTGCCAGCAGCTACACAGGGTCATGGGGACTGTTTTTT,CASSYTGSWGLFF
TRBJ1-1,TRBV6-5,.,.,TGTGCCAGCAGTTACTCGTCTGGGAGAGTCAACACTGAAGCTTTCTTT,CASSYSSGRVNTEAFF
TRBJ1-1,TRBV2,TRBD1,.,TGTGCCAGCACATCGGGGACAGGGAGGGGAGCTTTCTTT,CASTSGTGRGAFF